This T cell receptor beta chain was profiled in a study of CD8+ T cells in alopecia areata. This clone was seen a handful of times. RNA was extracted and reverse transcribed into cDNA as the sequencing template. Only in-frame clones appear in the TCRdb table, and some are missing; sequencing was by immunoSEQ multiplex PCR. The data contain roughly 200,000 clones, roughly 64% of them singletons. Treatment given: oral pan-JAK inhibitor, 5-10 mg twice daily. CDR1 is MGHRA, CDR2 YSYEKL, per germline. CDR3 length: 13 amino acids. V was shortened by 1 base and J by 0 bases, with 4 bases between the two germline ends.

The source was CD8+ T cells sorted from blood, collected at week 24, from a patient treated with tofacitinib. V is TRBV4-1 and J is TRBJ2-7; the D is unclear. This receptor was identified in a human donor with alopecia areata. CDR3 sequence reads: CASSQAYSYEQYF. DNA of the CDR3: TGCGCCAGCAGCCAAGCTTACTCCTACGAGCAGTACTTC.